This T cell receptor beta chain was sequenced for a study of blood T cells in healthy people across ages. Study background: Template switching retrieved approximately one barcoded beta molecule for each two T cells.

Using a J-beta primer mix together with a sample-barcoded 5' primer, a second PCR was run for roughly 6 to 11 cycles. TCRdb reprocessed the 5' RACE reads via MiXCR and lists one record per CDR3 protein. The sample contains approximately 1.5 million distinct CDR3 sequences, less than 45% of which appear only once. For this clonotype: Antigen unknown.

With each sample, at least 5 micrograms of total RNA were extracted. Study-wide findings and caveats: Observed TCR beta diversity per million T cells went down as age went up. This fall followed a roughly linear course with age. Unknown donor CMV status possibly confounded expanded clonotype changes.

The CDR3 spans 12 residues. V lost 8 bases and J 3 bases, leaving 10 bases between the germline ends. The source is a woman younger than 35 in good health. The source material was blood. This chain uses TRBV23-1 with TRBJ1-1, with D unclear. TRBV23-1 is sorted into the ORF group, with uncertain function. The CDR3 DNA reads TGCGCCAGCTGTCCGGCGCACACTGAAGCTTTCTTT. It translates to CASCPAHTEAFF.